In its sample, the clone carrying this T cell receptor (beta chain) ranks as medium-sized. Its specificity is not known. The assay was immunoSEQ multiplex PCR, and TCRdb's table has in-frame clones only and misses some. The profile covers 8,500 to 13,000 clones, with about 60% appearing a single time and 7% to 10% taken by the ten largest. The sample is drawn from a study of tumor-infiltrating lymphocytes in localized non-small cell lung cancer. Study in general: Each patient gave resected tumor and non-adjacent uninvolved lung tissue.

CDR1 and CDR2 from the germline V gene are SGHNT and YYREEE (reference sequence). The junction had 8 bases not matched to a gene; V was cut back by 4 bases and J by 6 bases. The CDR3 consists of 15 residues. Whole-study findings and limits: No T-cell fraction difference was seen between IM1 and IM2 tumors. No link was found between tumor T-cell fraction and recurrence-free survival.

The sample consisted of lung tumor tissue. This TCR came from a human donor with non-small cell lung cancer. The chain joins TRBV5-4 to TRBJ2-2; 8 bases fit TRBD2. Here the CDR3 DNA reads TGTGCCAGCAGCCCCGGGCGGGGGGCCCCCGGGGAGCTGTTTTTT. Translation: CASSPGRGAPGELFF.